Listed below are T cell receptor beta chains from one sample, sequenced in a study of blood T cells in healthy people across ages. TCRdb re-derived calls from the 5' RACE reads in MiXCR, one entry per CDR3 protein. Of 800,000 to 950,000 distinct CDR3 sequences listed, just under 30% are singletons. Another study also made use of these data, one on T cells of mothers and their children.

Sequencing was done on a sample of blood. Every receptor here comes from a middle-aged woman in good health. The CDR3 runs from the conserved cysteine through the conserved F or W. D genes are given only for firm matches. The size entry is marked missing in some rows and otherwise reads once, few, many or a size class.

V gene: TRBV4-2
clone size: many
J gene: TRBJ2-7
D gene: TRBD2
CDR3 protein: CASSHGTSGSYEQYF
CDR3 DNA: TGTGCCAGCAGCCACGGGACTAGCGGTTCCTACGAGCAGTACTTC

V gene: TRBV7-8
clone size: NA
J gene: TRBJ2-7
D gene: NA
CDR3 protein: CASGLGGHGGLGSYEQYF
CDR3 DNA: TGTGCCAGCGGGCTGGGAGGCCATGGGGGGTTGGGCTCCTACGAGCAGTACTTC

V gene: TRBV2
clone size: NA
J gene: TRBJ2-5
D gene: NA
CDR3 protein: CASSVTGTLQETQYF
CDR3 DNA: TGTGCCAGCAGTGTAACCGGGACACTGCAAGAGACCCAGTACTTC

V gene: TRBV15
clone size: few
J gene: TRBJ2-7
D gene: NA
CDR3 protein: CATSGRPSPYEQYF
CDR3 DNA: TGTGCCACCAGCGGGAGACCGAGCCCCTACGAGCAGTACTTC

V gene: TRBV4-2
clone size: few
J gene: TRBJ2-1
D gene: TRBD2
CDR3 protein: CASSQVSGGFYNEQFF
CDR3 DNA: TGTGCCAGCAGCCAAGTTAGCGGGGGATTCTACAATGAGCAGTTCTTC

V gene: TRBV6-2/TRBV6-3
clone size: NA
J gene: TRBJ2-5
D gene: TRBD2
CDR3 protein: CASKERGVEETQYF
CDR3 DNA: TGTGCCAGCAAAGAGCGGGGGGTAGAGGAGACCCAGTACTTC

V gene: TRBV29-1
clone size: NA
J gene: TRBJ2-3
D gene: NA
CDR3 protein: CSVLTSTDTQYF
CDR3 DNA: TGCAGCGTTCTGACTAGCACAGATACGCAGTATTTT

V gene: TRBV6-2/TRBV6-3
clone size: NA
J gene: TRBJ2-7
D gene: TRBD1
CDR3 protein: CASSGVRTGNSYEQYF
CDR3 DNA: TGTGCCAGCAGTGGAGTCCGGACAGGGAACTCCTACGAGCAGTACTTC

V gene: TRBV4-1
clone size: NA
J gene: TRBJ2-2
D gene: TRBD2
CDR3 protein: CASSRSGGPNTGELFF
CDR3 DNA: TGCGCCAGCAGCCGTAGCGGGGGCCCGAACACCGGGGAGCTGTTTTTT

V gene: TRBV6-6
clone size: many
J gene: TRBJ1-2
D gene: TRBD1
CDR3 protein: CASSYPGTANYGYTF
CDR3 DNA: TGTGCCAGCAGTTACCCGGGGACAGCTAACTATGGCTACACCTTC

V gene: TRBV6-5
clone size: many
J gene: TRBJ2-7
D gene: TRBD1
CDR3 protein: CASSYDRGTYEQYF
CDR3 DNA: TGTGCCAGCAGTTACGACAGGGGGACCTACGAGCAGTACTTC

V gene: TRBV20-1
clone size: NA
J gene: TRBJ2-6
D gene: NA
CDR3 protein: CSASRRSGTNVLTF
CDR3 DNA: TGCAGTGCTAGCAGGCGCTCGGGGACCAACGTCCTGACTTTC

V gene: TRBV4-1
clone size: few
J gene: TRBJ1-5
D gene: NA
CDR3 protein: CASSQAGQFNQPQHF
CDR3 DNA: TGCGCCAGCAGCCAAGCGGGACAATTCAATCAGCCCCAGCATTTT

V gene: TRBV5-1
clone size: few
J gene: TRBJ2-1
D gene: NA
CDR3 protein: CASSDPGGYNEQFF
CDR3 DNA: TGCGCCAGCAGCGACCCCGGGGGCTACAATGAGCAGTTCTTC

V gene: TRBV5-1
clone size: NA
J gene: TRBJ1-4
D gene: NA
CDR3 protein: CASSSSGTSEKLFF
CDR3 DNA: TGCGCCAGCAGCTCTTCAGGGACGAGTGAAAAACTGTTTTTT

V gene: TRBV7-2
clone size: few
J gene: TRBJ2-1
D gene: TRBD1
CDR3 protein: CASTTQQGAGEQFF
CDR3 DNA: TGTGCCAGCACCACCCAACAGGGGGCAGGGGAGCAGTTCTTC

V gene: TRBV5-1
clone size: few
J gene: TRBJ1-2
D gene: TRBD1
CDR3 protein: CASSPSTGGLNYGYTF
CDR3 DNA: TGCGCCAGCAGCCCCTCGACAGGGGGTCTTAACTATGGCTACACCTTC

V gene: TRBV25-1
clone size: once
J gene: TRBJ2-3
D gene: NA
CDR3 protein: CASSDGGGFTDTQYF
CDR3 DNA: TGTGCCAGCAGTGACGGGGGCGGATTCACAGATACGCAGTATTTT

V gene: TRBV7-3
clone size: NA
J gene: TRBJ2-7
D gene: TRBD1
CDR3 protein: CASSYPGTGALMSSYEQYF
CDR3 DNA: TGTGCCAGCAGCTATCCCGGGACAGGGGCCCTAATGAGCTCCTACGAGCAGTACTTC

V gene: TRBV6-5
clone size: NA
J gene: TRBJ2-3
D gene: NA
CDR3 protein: CASSMNGGSDTQYF
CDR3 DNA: TGTGCCAGCAGCATGAATGGGGGTTCAGATACGCAGTATTTT

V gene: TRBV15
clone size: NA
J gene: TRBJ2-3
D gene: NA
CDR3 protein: CATSRGQYGAGFTDTQYF
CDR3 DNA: TGTGCCACCAGCAGAGGACAATACGGCGCGGGTTTCACAGATACGCAGTATTTT

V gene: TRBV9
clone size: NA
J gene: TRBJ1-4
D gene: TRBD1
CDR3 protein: CASSVSLPDRGHEKLFF
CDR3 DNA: TGTGCCAGCAGCGTAAGTCTTCCGGACAGGGGGCATGAAAAACTGTTTTTT

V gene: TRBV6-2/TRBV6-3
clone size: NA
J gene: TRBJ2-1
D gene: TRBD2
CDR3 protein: CASSYDPLVAGNNEQFF
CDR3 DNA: TGTGCCAGCAGTTACGATCCACTGGTAGCGGGGAACAATGAGCAGTTCTTC

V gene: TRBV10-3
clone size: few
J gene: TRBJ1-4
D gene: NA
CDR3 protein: CAISPGQNEKLFF
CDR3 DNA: TGTGCCATCAGCCCCGGACAGAATGAAAAACTGTTTTTT

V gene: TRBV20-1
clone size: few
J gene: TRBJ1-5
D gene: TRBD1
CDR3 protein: CSAGTEYSNQPQHF
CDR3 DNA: TGCAGTGCGGGGACAGAATATAGCAATCAGCCCCAGCATTTT

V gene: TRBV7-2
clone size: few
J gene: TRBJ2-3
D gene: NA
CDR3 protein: CASSFWGADTQYF
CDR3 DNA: TGTGCCAGCAGCTTCTGGGGCGCAGATACGCAGTATTTT

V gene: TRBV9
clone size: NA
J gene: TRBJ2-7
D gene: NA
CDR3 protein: CASSVNDGSRGREQYF
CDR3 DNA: TGTGCCAGCAGCGTAAATGACGGCTCCAGGGGGAGGGAGCAGTACTTC

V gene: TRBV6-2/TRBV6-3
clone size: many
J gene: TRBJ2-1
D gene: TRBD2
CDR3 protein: CASSRGTSGGSEQFF
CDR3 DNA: TGTGCCAGCAGCCGCGGGACTAGCGGGGGGAGTGAGCAGTTCTTC

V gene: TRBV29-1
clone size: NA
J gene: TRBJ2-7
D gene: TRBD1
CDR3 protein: CSVVSDRTYEQYF
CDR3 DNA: TGCAGCGTTGTATCGGACAGGACCTACGAGCAGTACTTC

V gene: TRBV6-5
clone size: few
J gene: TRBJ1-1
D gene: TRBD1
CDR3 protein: CASSGSGQGNTEAFF
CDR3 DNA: TGTGCCAGCAGTGGATCGGGACAGGGGAACACTGAAGCTTTCTTT

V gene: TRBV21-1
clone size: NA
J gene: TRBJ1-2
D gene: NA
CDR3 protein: CASSIPTDRNYGYTF
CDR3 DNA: TGTGCCAGCAGCATCCCGACGGACAGGAACTATGGCTACACCTTC

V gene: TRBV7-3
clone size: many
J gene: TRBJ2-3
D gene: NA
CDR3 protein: CASSLTGPSTDTQYF
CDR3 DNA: TGTGCCAGCAGCTTAACGGGGCCTAGCACAGATACGCAGTATTTT

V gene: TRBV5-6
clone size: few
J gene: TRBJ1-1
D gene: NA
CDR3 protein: CASSLVDYRRDTEAFF
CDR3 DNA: TGTGCCAGCAGCTTGGTGGACTATCGGAGGGACACTGAAGCTTTCTTT

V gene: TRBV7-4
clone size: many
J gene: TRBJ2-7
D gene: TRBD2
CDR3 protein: CASSSPGGPYEQYF
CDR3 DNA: TGTGCCAGCAGCTCCCCGGGGGGGCCCTACGAGCAGTACTTC

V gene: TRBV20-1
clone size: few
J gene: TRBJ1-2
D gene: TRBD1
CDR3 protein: CSARDRDRDSVYGYTF
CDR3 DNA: TGCAGTGCTAGAGATCGGGACAGGGATTCGGTCTATGGCTACACCTTC

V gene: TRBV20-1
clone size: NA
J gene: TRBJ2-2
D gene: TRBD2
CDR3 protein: CSAREGRRGYTGELFF
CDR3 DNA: TGCAGTGCTAGAGAGGGGAGGCGGGGGTACACCGGGGAGCTGTTTTTT

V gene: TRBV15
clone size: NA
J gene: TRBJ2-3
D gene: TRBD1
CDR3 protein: CATSRGTGGPDTQYF
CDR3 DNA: TGTGCCACCAGCAGAGGGACAGGGGGCCCAGATACGCAGTATTTT

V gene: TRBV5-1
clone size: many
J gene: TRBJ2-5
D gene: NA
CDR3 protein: CASSGGPQETQYF
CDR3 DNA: TGTGCCAGCAGTGGCGGTCCCCAAGAGACCCAGTACTTC

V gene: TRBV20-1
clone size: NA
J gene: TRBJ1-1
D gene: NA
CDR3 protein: CSAVKAPNTEAFF
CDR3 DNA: TGCAGTGCAGTTAAGGCTCCGAACACTGAAGCTTTCTTT

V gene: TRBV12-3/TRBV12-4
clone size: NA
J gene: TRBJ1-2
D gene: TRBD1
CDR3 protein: CASSAGQASYGYTF
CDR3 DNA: TGTGCCAGCAGTGCGGGACAGGCGTCCTATGGCTACACCTTC

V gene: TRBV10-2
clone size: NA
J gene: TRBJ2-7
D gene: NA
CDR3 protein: CASSESWGPYEQYF
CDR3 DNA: TGCGCCAGCAGTGAGTCGTGGGGGCCCTACGAGCAGTACTTC

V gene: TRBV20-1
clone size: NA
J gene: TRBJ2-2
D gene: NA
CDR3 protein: CSARNVNFQNTGELFF
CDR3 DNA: TGCAGTGCTAGAAACGTAAACTTCCAGAACACCGGGGAGCTGTTTTTT

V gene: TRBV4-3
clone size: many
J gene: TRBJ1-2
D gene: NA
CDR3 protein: CASSQDLANYGYTF
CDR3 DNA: TGCGCCAGCAGCCAAGATTTGGCTAACTATGGCTACACCTTC

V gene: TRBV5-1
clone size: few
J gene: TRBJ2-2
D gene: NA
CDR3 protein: CASSSEGGHTGELFF
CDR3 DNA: TGCGCCAGCAGCTCGGAAGGGGGGCACACCGGGGAGCTGTTTTTT

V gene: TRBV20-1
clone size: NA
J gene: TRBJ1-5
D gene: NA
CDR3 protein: CSAREGDVQPQHF
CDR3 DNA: TGCAGTGCTAGAGAAGGGGACGTTCAGCCCCAGCATTTT

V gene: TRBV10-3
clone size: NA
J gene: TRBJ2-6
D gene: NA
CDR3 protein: CAISDGRGSSGANVLTF
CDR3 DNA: TGTGCCATCAGTGACGGCAGGGGTTCCTCTGGGGCCAACGTCCTGACTTTC

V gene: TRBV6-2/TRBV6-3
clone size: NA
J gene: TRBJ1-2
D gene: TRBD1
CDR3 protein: CASKELGTEYIYGYTF
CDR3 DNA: TGTGCCAGCAAGGAGTTGGGGACAGAGTATATCTATGGCTACACCTTC

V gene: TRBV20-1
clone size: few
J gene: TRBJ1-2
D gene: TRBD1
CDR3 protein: CSRTGDYGYTF
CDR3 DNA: TGCAGCCGGACAGGGGACTATGGCTACACCTTC

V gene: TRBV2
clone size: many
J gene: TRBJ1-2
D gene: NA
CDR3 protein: CASRRNLGAGDGYTF
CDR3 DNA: TGTGCCAGCAGACGGAATCTGGGGGCTGGCGATGGCTACACCTTC

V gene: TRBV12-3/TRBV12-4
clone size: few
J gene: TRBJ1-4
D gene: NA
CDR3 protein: CASSLAPREEKLFF
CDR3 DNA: TGTGCCAGCAGTTTAGCCCCTCGGGAGGAAAAACTGTTTTTT